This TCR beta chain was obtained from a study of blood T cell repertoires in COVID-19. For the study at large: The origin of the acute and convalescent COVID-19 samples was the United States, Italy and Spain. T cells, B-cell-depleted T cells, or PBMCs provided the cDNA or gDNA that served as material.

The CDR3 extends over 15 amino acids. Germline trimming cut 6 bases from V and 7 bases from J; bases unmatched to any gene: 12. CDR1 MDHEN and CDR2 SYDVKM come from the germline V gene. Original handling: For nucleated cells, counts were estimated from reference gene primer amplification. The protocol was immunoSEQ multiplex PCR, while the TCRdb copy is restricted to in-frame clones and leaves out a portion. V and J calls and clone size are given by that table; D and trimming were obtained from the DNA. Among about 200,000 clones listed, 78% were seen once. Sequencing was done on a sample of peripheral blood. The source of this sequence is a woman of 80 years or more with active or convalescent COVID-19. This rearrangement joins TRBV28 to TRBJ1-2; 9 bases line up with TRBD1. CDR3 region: CASSPGGQGKGGYTF. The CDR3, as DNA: TGTGCCAGCAGCCCAGGGGGACAGGGTAAAGGTGGCTACACCTTC.